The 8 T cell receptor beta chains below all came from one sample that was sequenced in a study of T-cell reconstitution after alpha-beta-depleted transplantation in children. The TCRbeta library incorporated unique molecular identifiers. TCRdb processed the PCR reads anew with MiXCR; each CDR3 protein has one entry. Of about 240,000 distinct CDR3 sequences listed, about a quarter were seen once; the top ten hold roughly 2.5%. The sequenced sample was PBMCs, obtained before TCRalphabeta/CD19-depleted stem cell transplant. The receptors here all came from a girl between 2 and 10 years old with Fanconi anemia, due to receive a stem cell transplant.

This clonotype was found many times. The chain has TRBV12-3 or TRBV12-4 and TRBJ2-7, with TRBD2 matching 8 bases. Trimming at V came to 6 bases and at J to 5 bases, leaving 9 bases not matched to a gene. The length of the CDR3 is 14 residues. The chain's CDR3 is CASRVAGSDHEQYF. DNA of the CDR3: TGTGCCAGCAGGGTAGCGGGATCAGACCACGAGCAGTACTTC.

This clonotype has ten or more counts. The CDR3 DNA is TGCAGTCCTCCGAACAATGAGCAGTTCTTC. The encoded protein is CSPPNNEQFF. The rearrangement links TRBV20-1 to TRBJ2-1; D is unclear. Trimming pared 8 bases from V and 5 bases from J, leaving 7 bases between. There are 10 residues in the CDR3. CDR1 is DFQATT, CDR2 SNEGSKA, per germline (reference sequence).

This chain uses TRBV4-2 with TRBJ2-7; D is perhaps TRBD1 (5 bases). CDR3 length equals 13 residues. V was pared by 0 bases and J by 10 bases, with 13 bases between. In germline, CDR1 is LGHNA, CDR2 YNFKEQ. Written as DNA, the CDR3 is TGTGCCAGCAGCCAAGATCTAGAGCAGGGTCAGTACTTC. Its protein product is CASSQDLEQGQYF.

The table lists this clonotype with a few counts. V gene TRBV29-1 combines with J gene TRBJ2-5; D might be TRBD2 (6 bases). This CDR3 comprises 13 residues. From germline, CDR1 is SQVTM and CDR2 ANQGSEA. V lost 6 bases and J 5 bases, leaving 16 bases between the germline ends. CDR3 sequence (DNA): TGCAGCGTGGGAGGCAGGCTTCAGGAGACCCAGTACTTC. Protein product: CSVGGRLQETQYF.

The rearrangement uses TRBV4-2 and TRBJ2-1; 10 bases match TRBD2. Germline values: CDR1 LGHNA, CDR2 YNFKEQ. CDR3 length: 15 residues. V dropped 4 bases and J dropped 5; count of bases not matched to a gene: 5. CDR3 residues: CASSPSGGGNNEQFF. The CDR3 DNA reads TGTGCCAGCAGCCCAAGCGGGGGGGGTAACAATGAGCAGTTCTTC.

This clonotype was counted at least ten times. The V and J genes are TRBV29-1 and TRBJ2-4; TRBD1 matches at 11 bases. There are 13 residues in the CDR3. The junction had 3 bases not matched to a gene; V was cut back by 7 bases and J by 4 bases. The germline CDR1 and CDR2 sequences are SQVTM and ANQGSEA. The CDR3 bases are TGCAGCGGGAGGGACAGGGGGAAAAACATTCAGTACTTC. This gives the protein CSGRDRGKNIQYF.

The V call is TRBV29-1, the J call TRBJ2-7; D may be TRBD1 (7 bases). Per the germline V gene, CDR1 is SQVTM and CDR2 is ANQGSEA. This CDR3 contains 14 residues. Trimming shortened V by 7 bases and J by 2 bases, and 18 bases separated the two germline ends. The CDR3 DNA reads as TGCAGCGCTTCACTTCAGGGGGGTCCCTACGAGCAGTACTTC. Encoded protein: CSASLQGGPYEQYF.

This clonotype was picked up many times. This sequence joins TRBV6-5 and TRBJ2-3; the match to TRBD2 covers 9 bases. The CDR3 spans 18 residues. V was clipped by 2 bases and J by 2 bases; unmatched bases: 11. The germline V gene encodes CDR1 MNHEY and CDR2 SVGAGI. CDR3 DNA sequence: TGTGCCAGCAGTTACACGCGAATGAGCGGGAGGAACACAGATACGCAGTATTTT. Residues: CASSYTRMSGRNTDTQYF.